This T cell receptor beta chain was captured by sequencing in a study of regulatory T cells in long-lasting Graves disease. Study information: Patients met the persistent Graves' disease definition after over 5 years of antithyroid drugs with positive TSH receptor antibodies.

As to time point: persistent/refractory GD, antithyroid drugs over 5 years with positive TRAb. After RNA was extracted from PBMCs, the TCR library was made from it. American Thyroid Association guidelines defined Graves' disease diagnosis. The authors built TCR beta libraries using iRepertoire HTBI primers and Arm-PCR of CDR3 regions. TCRdb reanalysed the multiplex PCR reads using MiXCR and keeps one entry per CDR3 protein. The repertoire consists of about 660,000 distinct CDR3 sequences, with about 30% occurring once and the leading ten covering roughly 40%. Study results and limitations: New patients shared about a thousand public clonotypes, fewer than the approximately 2,700 shared by persistent patients. Persistent cases favored TRBV28, TRBJ1-2 and TRBJ2-5.

This clonotype occurred a few times. The antigen remains unidentified. The CDR3 contains 12 residues. Germline V lookup: CDR1 SQVTM, CDR2 ANQGSEA. Trimming shortened V by 2 bases and J by 6 bases, and 8 bases separated the two germline ends. The chain recombines TRBV29-1 with TRBJ1-5, with D perhaps matching TRBD1 (5 bases). This sample comprised peripheral blood mononuclear cells (PBMCs), obtained when the disease was refractory, from a patient treated with antithyroid drugs. The source is a female donor with Graves disease. The CDR3 protein is CSVETGGQPQHF. DNA of the CDR3: TGCAGCGTTGAAACAGGTGGTCAGCCCCAGCATTTT.